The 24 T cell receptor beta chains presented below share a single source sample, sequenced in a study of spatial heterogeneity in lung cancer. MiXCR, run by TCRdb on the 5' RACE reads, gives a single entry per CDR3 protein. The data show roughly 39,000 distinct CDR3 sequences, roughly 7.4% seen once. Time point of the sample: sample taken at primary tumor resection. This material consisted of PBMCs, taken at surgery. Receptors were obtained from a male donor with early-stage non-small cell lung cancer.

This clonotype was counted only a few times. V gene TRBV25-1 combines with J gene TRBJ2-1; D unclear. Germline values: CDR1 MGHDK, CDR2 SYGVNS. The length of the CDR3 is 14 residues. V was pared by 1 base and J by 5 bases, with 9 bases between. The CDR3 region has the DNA TGTGCCAGCAGTGAATTTGGTTCGAACAATGAGCAGTTCTTC. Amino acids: CASSEFGSNNEQFF.

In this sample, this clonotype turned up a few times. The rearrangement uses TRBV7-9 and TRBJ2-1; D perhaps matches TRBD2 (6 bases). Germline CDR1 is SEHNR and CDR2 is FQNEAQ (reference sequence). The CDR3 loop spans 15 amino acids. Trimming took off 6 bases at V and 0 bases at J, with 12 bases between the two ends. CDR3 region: CASRWLGGSYNEQFF. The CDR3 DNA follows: TGTGCCAGCAGGTGGTTGGGGGGCTCCTACAATGAGCAGTTCTTC.

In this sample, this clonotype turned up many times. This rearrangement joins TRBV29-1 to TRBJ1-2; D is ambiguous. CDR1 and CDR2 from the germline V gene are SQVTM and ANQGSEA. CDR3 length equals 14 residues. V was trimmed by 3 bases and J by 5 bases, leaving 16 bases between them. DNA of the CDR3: TGCAGCGTTGATATTTCGGGGAGTAGATATGGCTACACCTTC. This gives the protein CSVDISGSRYGYTF.

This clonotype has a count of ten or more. DNA for the CDR3: TGTGCCAGCAGTTTCGCGGTTGCCGGGGAGCTGTTTTTT. Translating gives CASSFAVAGELFF. This rearrangement joins TRBV6-6 to TRBJ2-2; D remains unclear. Trimming took 4 bases from V and 6 from J, leaving 9 bases between them. Germline CDR1 MNHNY, CDR2 SVGAGI (reference sequence). The length of the CDR3 is 13 residues.

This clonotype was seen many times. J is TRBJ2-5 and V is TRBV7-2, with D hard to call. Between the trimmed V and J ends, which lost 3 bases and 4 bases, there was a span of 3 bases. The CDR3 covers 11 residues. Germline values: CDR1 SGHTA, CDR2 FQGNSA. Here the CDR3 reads CASSFGETQYF. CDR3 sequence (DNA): TGTGCCAGCAGCTTTGGAGAGACCCAGTACTTC.

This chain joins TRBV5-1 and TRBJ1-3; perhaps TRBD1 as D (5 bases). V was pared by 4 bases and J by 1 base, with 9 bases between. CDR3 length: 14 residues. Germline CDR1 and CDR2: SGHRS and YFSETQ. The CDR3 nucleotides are TGCGCCAGCAGCGAGGGGATGTCTGGAAACACCATATATTTT. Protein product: CASSEGMSGNTIYF. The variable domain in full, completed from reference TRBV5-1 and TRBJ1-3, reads KAGVTQTPRYLIKTRGQQVTLSCSPISGHRSVSWYQQTPGQGLQFLFEYFSETQRNKGNFPGRFSGRQFSNSRSEMNVSTLELGDSALYLCASSEGMSGNTIYFGEGSWLTVV.

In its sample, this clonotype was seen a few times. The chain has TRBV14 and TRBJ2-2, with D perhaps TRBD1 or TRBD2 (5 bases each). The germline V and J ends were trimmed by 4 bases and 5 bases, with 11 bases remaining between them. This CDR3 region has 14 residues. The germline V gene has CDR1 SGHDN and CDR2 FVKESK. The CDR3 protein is CASSRGTRTGELFF. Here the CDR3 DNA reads TGTGCCAGCAGCCGAGGGACCCGGACCGGGGAGCTGTTTTTT.

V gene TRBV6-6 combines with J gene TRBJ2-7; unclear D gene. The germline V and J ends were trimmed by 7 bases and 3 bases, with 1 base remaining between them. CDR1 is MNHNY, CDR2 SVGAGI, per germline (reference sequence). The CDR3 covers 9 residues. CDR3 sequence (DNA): TGTGCCAGCAACTACGAGCAGTACGTC. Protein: CASNYEQYV.

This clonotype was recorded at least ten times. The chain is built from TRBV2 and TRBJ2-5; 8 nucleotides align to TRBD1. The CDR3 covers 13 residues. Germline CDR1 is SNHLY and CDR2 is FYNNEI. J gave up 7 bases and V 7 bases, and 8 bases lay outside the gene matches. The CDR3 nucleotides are TGTGCCAGCACCGATACAGGGGGAGGGACCCAGTACTTC. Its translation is CASTDTGGGTQYF. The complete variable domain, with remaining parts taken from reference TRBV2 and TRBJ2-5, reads EPEVTQTPSHQVTQMGQEVILRCVPISNHLYFYWYRQILGQKVEFLVSFYNNEISEKSEIFDDQFSVERPDGSNFTLKIRSTKLEDSAMYFCASTDTGGGTQYFGPGTRLLVL.

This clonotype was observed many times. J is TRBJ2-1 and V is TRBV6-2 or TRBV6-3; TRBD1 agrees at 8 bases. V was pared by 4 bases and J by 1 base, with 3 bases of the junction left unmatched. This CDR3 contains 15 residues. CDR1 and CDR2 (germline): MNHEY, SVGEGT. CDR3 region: CASSSTGASYNEQFF. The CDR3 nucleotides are TGTGCCAGCAGTTCGACAGGGGCGTCCTACAATGAGCAGTTCTTC.

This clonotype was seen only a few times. CDR3 nucleotide sequence: TGTGCCACCGGACAGGGGCGAAACTATGGCTACACCTTC. Translated: CATGQGRNYGYTF. The V call is TRBV6-5, the J call TRBJ1-2; 9 positions match TRBD1. The junction had 5 bases not matched to a gene; V was cut back by 10 bases and J by 2 bases. Germline V gives CDR1 MNHEY, CDR2 SVGAGI. The CDR3 extends over 13 amino acids.

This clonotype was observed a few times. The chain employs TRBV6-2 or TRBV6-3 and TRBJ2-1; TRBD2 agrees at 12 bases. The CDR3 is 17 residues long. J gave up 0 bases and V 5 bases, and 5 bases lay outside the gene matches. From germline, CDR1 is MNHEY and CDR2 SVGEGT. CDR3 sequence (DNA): TGTGCCAGCAGTCCAGGACTAGCGGGGAGCTCCTACAATGAGCAGTTCTTC. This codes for CASSPGLAGSSYNEQFF.

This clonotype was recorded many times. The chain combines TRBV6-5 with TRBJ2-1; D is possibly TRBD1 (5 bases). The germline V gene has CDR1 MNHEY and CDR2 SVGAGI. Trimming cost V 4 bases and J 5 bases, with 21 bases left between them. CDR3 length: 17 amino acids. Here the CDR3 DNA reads TGTGCCAGCAGTTCCATAACGGGCAGGGAAATCCACAATGAGCAGTTCTTC. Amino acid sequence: CASSSITGREIHNEQFF.

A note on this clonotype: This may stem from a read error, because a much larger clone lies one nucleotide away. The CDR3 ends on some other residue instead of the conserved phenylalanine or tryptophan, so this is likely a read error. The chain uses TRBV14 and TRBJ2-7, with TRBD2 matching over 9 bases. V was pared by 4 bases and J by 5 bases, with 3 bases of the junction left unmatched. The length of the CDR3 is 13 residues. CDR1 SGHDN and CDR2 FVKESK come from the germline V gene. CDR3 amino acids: CASSRGLADEQYL. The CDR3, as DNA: TGTGCCAGCAGCCGGGGACTAGCCGACGAGCAGTACCTC.

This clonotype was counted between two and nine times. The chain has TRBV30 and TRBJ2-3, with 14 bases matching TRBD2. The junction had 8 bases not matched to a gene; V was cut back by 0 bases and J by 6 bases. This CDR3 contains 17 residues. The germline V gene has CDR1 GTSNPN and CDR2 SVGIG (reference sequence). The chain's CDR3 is CAWSVGTSGSPVDTQYF. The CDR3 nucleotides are TGTGCCTGGAGTGTGGGGACTAGCGGGAGTCCGGTGGATACGCAGTATTTT.

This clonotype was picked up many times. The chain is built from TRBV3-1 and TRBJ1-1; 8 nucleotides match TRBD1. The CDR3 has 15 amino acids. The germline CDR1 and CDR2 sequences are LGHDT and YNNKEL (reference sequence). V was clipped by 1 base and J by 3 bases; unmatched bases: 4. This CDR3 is CASSQGTGGYTEAFF. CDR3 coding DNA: TGTGCCAGCAGCCAAGGCACAGGGGGTTACACTGAAGCTTTCTTT.

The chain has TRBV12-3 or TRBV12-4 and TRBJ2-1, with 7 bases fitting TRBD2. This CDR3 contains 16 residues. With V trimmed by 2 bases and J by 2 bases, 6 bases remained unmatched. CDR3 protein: CASSLFASGAYNEQFF. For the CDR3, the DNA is TGTGCCAGCAGTTTATTTGCGAGCGGGGCCTACAATGAGCAGTTCTTC.

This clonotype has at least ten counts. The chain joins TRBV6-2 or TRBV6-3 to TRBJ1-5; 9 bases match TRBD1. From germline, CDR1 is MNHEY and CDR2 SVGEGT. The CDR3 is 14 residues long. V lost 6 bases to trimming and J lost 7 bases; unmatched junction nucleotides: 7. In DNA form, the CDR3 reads TGTGCCAGCAGGGACGGACAGGGGTGGCAGCCCCAGCATTTT. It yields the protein CASRDGQGWQPQHF.

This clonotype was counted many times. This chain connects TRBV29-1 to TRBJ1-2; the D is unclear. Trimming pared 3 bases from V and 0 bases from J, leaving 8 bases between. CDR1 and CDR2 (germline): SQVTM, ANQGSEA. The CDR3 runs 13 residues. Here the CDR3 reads CSVDGLANYGYTF. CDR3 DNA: TGCAGCGTTGATGGACTAGCTAACTATGGCTACACCTTC.

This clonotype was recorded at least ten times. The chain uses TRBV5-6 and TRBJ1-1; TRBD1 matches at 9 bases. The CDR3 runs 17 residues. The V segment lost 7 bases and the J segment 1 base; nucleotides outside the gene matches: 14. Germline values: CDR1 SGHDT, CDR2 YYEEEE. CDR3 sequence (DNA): TGTGCCAGCCTAACTGCCGGGACAGGGCCCTCGAACACTGAAGCTTTCTTT. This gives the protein CASLTAGTGPSNTEAFF.

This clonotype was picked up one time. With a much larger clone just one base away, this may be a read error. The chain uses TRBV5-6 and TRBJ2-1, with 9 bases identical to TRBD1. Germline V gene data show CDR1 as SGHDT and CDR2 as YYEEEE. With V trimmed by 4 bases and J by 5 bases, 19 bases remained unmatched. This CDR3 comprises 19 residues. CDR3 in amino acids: CASSLSVPGQGPGHNEQFF. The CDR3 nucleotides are TGTGCCAGCAGCCTCTCAGTCCCGGGACAGGGTCCGGGTCACAATGAGCAGTTCTTC.

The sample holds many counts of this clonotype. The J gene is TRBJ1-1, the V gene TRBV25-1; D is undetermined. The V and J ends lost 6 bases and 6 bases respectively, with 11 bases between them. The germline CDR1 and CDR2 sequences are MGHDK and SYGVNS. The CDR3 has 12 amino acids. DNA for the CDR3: TGTGCCAGCAGCGGACTAGGGTCTGAAGCTTTCTTT. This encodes CASSGLGSEAFF.

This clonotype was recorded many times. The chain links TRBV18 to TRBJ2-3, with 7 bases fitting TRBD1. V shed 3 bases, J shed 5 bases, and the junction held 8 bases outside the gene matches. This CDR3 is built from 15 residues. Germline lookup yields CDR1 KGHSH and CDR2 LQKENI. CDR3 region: CASSPGQVGEDTQYF. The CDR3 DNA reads TGTGCCAGCTCACCCGGACAGGTTGGGGAAGATACGCAGTATTTT.

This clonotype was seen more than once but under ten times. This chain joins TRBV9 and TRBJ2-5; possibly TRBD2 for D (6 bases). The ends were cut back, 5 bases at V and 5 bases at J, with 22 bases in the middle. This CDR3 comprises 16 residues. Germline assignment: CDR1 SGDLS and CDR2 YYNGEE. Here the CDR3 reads CASSSGGGTWRETQYF. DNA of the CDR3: TGTGCCAGCAGTTCGGGTGGGGGGACTTGGAGGGAGACCCAGTACTTC. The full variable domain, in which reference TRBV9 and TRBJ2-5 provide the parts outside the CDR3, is DSGVTQTPKHLITATGQRVTLRCSPRSGDLSVYWYQQSLDQGLQFLIQYYNGEERAKGNILERFSAQQFPDLHSELNLSSLELGDSALYFCASSSGGGTWRETQYFGPGTRLLVL.